This entry features one TCR beta chain sequence. TCRdb analysed the RT-PCR reads with MiXCR anew, one entry per CDR3 protein. This table holds about 700,000 distinct CDR3 sequences, approximately 15% found once. The CDR3 is made up of 11 amino acids. V gave up 10 bases and J gave up 6 bases, with 13 bases separating them. Germline lookup yields CDR1 MNHNY and CDR2 SVGAGI (reference sequence). Sequences were obtained from memory CD4+ T cells from blood. The gene calls are TRBV6-6 and TRBJ2-7; D is unclear. The sequence came from a female donor in good health, serving as a healthy control. This CDR3 is CATSPNREQYF. The CDR3 region has the DNA TGTGCCACCAGCCCCAACCGCGAGCAGTACTTC.